The 32 T cell receptor beta chains presented below share a single source sample, sequenced in a study of cytomegalovirus exposure and HLA in healthy donors. The primer mix had 60 Vbeta and 13 Jbeta primers. The table came from immunoSEQ multiplex PCR; TCRdb's copy has only in-frame clones and leaves some out. The sample has 200,000 or so clones; over 60% are singletons. The sample consisted of PBMCs. The receptors originated from a man younger than 35 in good health and CMV-seronegative.

This clone was counted a single time. The rearrangement uses TRBV4-1 and TRBJ1-3, with unresolved D. Between the trimmed V and J ends, which lost 1 base and 4 bases, there was a span of 17 bases. The germline CDR1 and CDR2 sequences are MGHRA and YSYEKL. The CDR3 totals 17 residues. CDR3 in DNA: TGCGCCAGCAGCCAAGGTGGCCAGGCCGGAGGGGGAAACACCATATATTTT. This gives the protein CASSQGGQAGGGNTIYF.

V usage is TRBV15 and J usage is TRBJ1-5; tentative D call: TRBD1 (6 bases). Trimming shortened V by 4 bases and J by 0 bases, and 7 bases separated the two germline ends. CDR3 size: 14 residues. Germline assignment: CDR1 LNHNV and CDR2 YYDKDF (reference sequence). CDR3: CATSTRGSNQPQHF. DNA for the CDR3: TGTGCCACCAGCACCAGGGGTAGCAATCAGCCCCAGCATTTT. The complete variable domain, with remaining parts taken from reference TRBV15 and TRBJ1-5, reads DAMVIQNPRYQVTQFGKPVTLSCSQTLNHNVMYWYQQKSSQAPKLLFHYYDKDFNNEADTPDNFQSRRPNTSFCFLDIRSPGLGDTAMYLCATSTRGSNQPQHFGDGTRLSIL.

This clone occurred once. The rearrangement joins TRBV2 to TRBJ2-7; a weak D match, TRBD2 (5 bases). Germline CDR1 is SNHLY and CDR2 is FYNNEI. The CDR3 is made up of 13 amino acids. V was trimmed by 7 bases and J by 2 bases, leaving 12 bases between them. The DNA of the CDR3 is TGTGCCAGCACGGGGATGGTAACCTACGAGCAGTACTTC. Residues: CASTGMVTYEQYF.

The CDR3 protein is CASSPGQGRSGANVLTF. CDR3 in DNA: TGTGCCAGCAGTCCGGGACAGGGGAGGTCTGGGGCCAACGTCCTGACTTTC. This chain uses TRBV28 with TRBJ2-6; TRBD1 aligns across 10 bases. Germline V gene lookup returns CDR1 MDHEN and CDR2 SYDVKM. This CDR3 has 17 residues. The trim removed 5 bases at V and 1 base at J, leaving 5 bases unmatched. Full variable domain (missing parts from reference TRBV28 and TRBJ2-6): DVKVTQSSRYLVKRTGEKVFLECVQDMDHENMFWYRQDPGLGLRLIYFSYDVKMKEKGDIPEGYSVSREKKERFSLILESASTNQTSMYLCASSPGQGRSGANVLTFGAGSRLTVL.

This chain uses TRBV19 with TRBJ1-1, with 7 bases that match TRBD1. CDR1 and CDR2 from the germline V gene are LNHDA and SQIVND (reference sequence). J gave up 0 bases and V 4 bases, and 2 bases lay outside the gene matches. The CDR3 spans 14 residues. CDR3 sequence: CASSSGQVNTEAFF. The CDR3 region has the DNA TGTGCCAGTAGTAGTGGACAGGTGAACACTGAAGCTTTCTTT. The whole variable domain, filled in from reference TRBV19 and TRBJ1-1, reads DGGITQSPKYLFRKEGQNVTLSCEQNLNHDAMYWYRQDPGQGLRLIYYSQIVNDFQKGDIAEGYSVSREKKESFPLTVTSAQKNPTAFYLCASSSGQVNTEAFFGQGTRLTVV.

The chain uses TRBV30 and TRBJ2-7; 8 bases are shared with TRBD2. Germline trimming cut 7 bases from V and 0 bases from J; bases unmatched to any gene: 5. Germline V gives CDR1 GTSNPN, CDR2 SVGIG (reference sequence). This CDR3 region has 13 residues. CDR3 region: CAFIAGRSYEQYF. CDR3 DNA sequence: TGTGCCTTTATAGCGGGACGCTCCTACGAGCAGTACTTC. Full variable domain (remainder filled in from reference TRBV30 and TRBJ2-7): SQTIHQWPATLVQPVGSPLSLECTVEGTSNPNLYWYRQAAGRGLQLLFYSVGIGQISSEVPQNLSASRPQDRQFILSSKKLLLSDSGFYLCAFIAGRSYEQYFGPGTRLTVT.

This clone has only a few counts. The CDR3 bases are TGCGCCAGCAGCCAAGATAGGCGGCCGGGAGAAAAACTGTTTTTT. It translates to CASSQDRRPGEKLFF. The chain has TRBV4-1 and TRBJ1-4, with D unresolved. Germline lookup yields CDR1 MGHRA and CDR2 YSYEKL. There are 15 residues in the CDR3. The ends were cut back, 0 bases at V and 8 bases at J, with 13 bases in the middle.

This chain connects TRBV7-9 to TRBJ2-1, with TRBD2 identical over 7 bases. This CDR3 region has 14 residues. The V gene's germline CDR1 is SEHNR and CDR2 FQNEAQ (reference sequence). Unmatched junction bases numbered 4, after V lost 5 bases and J lost 3 bases. The CDR3 bases are TGTGCCAGCAGCCCCGGGGACTACTACAATGAGCAGTTCTTC. Its translation: CASSPGDYYNEQFF.

The chain carries TRBV7-9 and TRBJ1-3; 7 positions agree with TRBD1. This CDR3 region has 17 residues. V gave up 7 bases and J gave up 3 bases; unmatched junction bases: 15. Germline V lookup: CDR1 SEHNR, CDR2 FQNEAQ (reference sequence). The CDR3 here is CASKGSPRTGGGNTIYF. CDR3 bases: TGTGCCAGCAAGGGGAGCCCTAGGACAGGAGGTGGAAACACCATATATTTT.

V gene TRBV27 combines with J gene TRBJ1-5; 7 bases are shared with TRBD1. The ends lost 6 bases at V and 3 bases at J; junction bases unmatched: 14. This CDR3 spans 17 amino acids. Per germline, CDR1 MNHEY and CDR2 SMNVEV (reference sequence). CDR3 coding DNA: TGTGCCAGCAGACCCGTGACAGGGTTCGTGTCCAATCAGCCCCAGCATTTT. Its protein is CASRPVTGFVSNQPQHF.

This clone has just one count. The chain combines TRBV27 with TRBJ1-5; tentative D call: TRBD1 (6 bases). The V gene lost 3 bases and the J gene lost 3 bases, with 9 bases spanning the gap. The germline V gene has CDR1 MNHEY and CDR2 SMNVEV (reference sequence). This CDR3 spans 14 amino acids. The CDR3 sequence: CASSFSGANQPQHF. CDR3 in DNA: TGTGCCAGCAGTTTTTCAGGGGCCAATCAGCCCCAGCATTTT.

The chain combines TRBV30 with TRBJ2-7, with D perhaps TRBD1 (6 bases). Germline CDR1 GTSNPN, CDR2 SVGIG (reference sequence). This CDR3 has 12 amino acids. Trimming took off 2 bases at V and 7 bases at J, with 12 bases between the two ends. The CDR3 DNA sequence: TGTGCCTGGAGTACTCGAGGGGGAGAGCAGTACTTC. Amino acid sequence: CAWSTRGGEQYF.

In its sample, this clone was seen a few times. The DNA of the CDR3 is TGTGCCAGCAGCTTAGAAGGAGTTAACTATGGCTACACCTTC. It encodes CASSLEGVNYGYTF. The rearrangement joins TRBV7-3 to TRBJ1-2; D is unclear. Germline V lookup: CDR1 SGHTA, CDR2 FQGTGA. The V end lost 2 bases, the J end lost 1 base, and 8 bases lay between the germline ends. The CDR3 has 14 residues. Complete variable domain (other parts from reference TRBV7-3 and TRBJ1-2): GAGVSQTPSNKVTEKGKYVELRCDPISGHTALYWYRQSLGQGPEFLIYFQGTGAADDSGLPNDRFFAVRPEGSVSTLKIQRTERGDSAVYLCASSLEGVNYGYTFGSGTRLTVV.

The chain recombines TRBV7-3 with TRBJ2-5, with 7 bases that match TRBD2. The CDR3 has 14 amino acids. The germline CDR1 and CDR2 sequences are SGHTA and FQGTGA. J gave up 5 bases and V 3 bases, and 6 bases lay outside the gene matches. CDR3 sequence: CASSLGGRWETQYF. CDR3 coding DNA: TGTGCCAGCAGCTTGGGAGGGCGGTGGGAGACCCAGTACTTC.

The genes are TRBV2 and TRBJ1-1, with 9 bases fitting TRBD1. Per the germline V gene, CDR1 is SNHLY and CDR2 is FYNNEI. CDR3 length equals 15 residues. V lost 2 bases, J lost 6 bases, and 7 bases stayed unmatched. The CDR3 DNA sequence: TGTGCCAGCAGTGAAATGGGGGACAGGGTCTCTGAAGCTTTCTTT. Protein product: CASSEMGDRVSEAFF.

The chain joins TRBV2 to TRBJ1-4; 8 bases map to TRBD1. The CDR3 extends over 15 amino acids. Germline lookup yields CDR1 SNHLY and CDR2 FYNNEI. J was trimmed by 7 bases and V by 3 bases; bases with no gene match: 7. This CDR3 is CASSDPGQAAEKLFF. The CDR3 nucleotides are TGTGCCAGCAGTGATCCGGGACAGGCGGCTGAAAAACTGTTTTTT.

The rearrangement uses TRBV19 and TRBJ1-2; TRBD1 might be the D (6 bases). V dropped 0 bases and J dropped 6 bases, with 11 bases sitting between them. Per germline, CDR1 LNHDA and CDR2 SQIVND (reference sequence). The CDR3 runs to 14 residues. The CDR3 region is CASSIDGRGHGYTF. CDR3 DNA sequence: TGTGCCAGTAGTATAGACGGCAGGGGACATGGCTACACCTTC. Looking up the rest from reference TRBV19 and TRBJ1-2 gives the full variable domain: DGGITQSPKYLFRKEGQNVTLSCEQNLNHDAMYWYRQDPGQGLRLIYYSQIVNDFQKGDIAEGYSVSREKKESFPLTVTSAQKNPTAFYLCASSIDGRGHGYTFGSGTRLTVV.

The CDR3 DNA sequence: TGTGCCAGTCAAACTAGCGGGAGGGCCTACGAGCAGTACTTC. It specifies CASQTSGRAYEQYF. The J gene is TRBJ2-7, the V gene TRBV28; 13 bases are a match to TRBD2. The CDR3 runs 14 residues. V lost 9 bases and J lost 2; bases outside the gene matches: 4. Germline V gives CDR1 MDHEN, CDR2 SYDVKM.

The gene calls are TRBV19 and TRBJ1-1; 7 bases fit TRBD1. The germline V gene has CDR1 LNHDA and CDR2 SQIVND (reference sequence). This CDR3 spans 12 amino acids. Trimming cost V 3 bases and J 11 bases; bases outside gene matches: 6. The CDR3 DNA is TGTGCCAGTAGTATGGGGGACAGCGGCGCTTTCTTT. Translation: CASSMGDSGAFF. The whole variable domain, remainder taken from reference TRBV19 and TRBJ1-1, is DGGITQSPKYLFRKEGQNVTLSCEQNLNHDAMYWYRQDPGQGLRLIYYSQIVNDFQKGDIAEGYSVSREKKESFPLTVTSAQKNPTAFYLCASSMGDSGAFFGQGTRLTVV.

The table lists this clone with a few counts. The chain employs TRBV10-3 and TRBJ2-3, with D maybe TRBD1 (5 bases). CDR3 length equals 12 residues. CDR1 ENHRY and CDR2 SYGVKD come from the germline V gene. The V and J ends lost 11 bases and 1 base respectively, with 10 bases between them. This CDR3 reads CAVSTGTDTQYF. CDR3 DNA sequence: TGTGCCGTCTCGACAGGCACAGATACGCAGTATTTT.

The CDR3 sequence: CASSLEAGSGNTIYF. In DNA form, the CDR3 reads TGCGCCAGCAGCTTGGAAGCAGGGTCTGGAAACACCATATATTTT. The rearrangement uses TRBV5-1 and TRBJ1-3; TRBD1 is a possible D gene (5 bases). The CDR3 is made up of 15 amino acids. CDR1 and CDR2 from the germline V gene are SGHRS and YFSETQ. Trimming took 0 bases from V and 1 from J, leaving 8 bases between them.

The CDR3 protein is CSAAGNEQFF. The CDR3 nucleotides read TGCAGTGCTGCAGGGAATGAGCAGTTCTTC. This chain connects TRBV20-1 to TRBJ2-1; weak D call: TRBD1 (5 bases). The CDR3 runs 10 residues. V lost 5 bases and J 7 bases, leaving 6 bases between the germline ends. Germline lookup yields CDR1 DFQATT and CDR2 SNEGSKA (reference sequence).

The chain uses TRBV9 and TRBJ2-4; no clear D. Germline loops: CDR1 SGDLS, CDR2 YYNGEE. The CDR3 runs 14 residues. Trimming stripped 0 bases from V and 4 bases from J, with 8 bases between. The CDR3 here is CASSVDGSKNIQYF. The DNA of the CDR3 is TGTGCCAGCAGCGTAGATGGCAGTAAAAACATTCAGTACTTC.

The chain joins TRBV18 to TRBJ2-5, with D unclear. The CDR3 is 15 residues long. CDR1 KGHSH and CDR2 LQKENI come from the germline V gene. V was clipped by 1 base and J by 3 bases, with 12 bases between them. The CDR3 bases are TGTGCCAGCTCACCACAAAACGGCAGGAAAGAGACCCAGTACTTC. Its translation is CASSPQNGRKETQYF.

This clone has more than one count but fewer than ten. The chain carries TRBV19 and TRBJ1-5; tentative D call: TRBD1 (5 bases). Trimming took 5 bases from V and 2 from J, leaving 7 bases between them. The CDR3 length is 13 residues. Per germline, CDR1 LNHDA and CDR2 SQIVND (reference sequence). The CDR3 reads CASSQQGNQPQHF. The CDR3 nucleotides are TGTGCCAGTAGTCAACAGGGCAATCAGCCCCAGCATTTT.

This chain uses TRBV5-1 with TRBJ1-2; TRBD1 matches at 8 bases. With 5 bases clipped from V and 4 bases from J, the junction kept 16 bases outside the gene matches. Germline CDR1 and CDR2: SGHRS and YFSETQ. The CDR3 runs 17 residues. CDR3 loop: CASRLSLLQGVSYGYTF. The CDR3 region has the DNA TGCGCCAGCAGGCTCAGCCTCTTACAGGGGGTGTCCTATGGCTACACCTTC.

The J gene is TRBJ1-2, the V gene TRBV5-4; TRBD1 matches at 11 bases. The ends lost 0 bases at V and 8 bases at J; junction bases unmatched: 3. The CDR3 covers 14 residues. Germline V gene lookup returns CDR1 SGHNT and CDR2 YYREEE (reference sequence). CDR3 sequence reads: CASSLEGTGGGYTF. As DNA, the CDR3 is TGTGCCAGCAGCTTGGAGGGGACAGGGGGAGGCTACACCTTC.

This clone occurred once. CDR3 in amino acids: CASRSDRKTYNEQFF. DNA for the CDR3: TGTGCCAGCAGATCGGACAGGAAGACCTACAATGAGCAGTTCTTC. The V gene is TRBV2, the J gene TRBJ2-1; 7 positions match TRBD1. Trimming removed 6 bases from V and 2 bases from J; junction bases left unmatched: 7. The CDR3 loop spans 15 amino acids. Germline V CDR1 and CDR2: SNHLY, FYNNEI.

The chain couples TRBV5-5 to TRBJ2-1; 11 bases are a match to TRBD2. Germline V gives CDR1 SGHKS, CDR2 YYEKEE (reference sequence). Losses at the gene ends were 0 bases for V and 4 bases for J; bases not matched to a gene: 3. CDR3 length equals 16 residues. CDR3 sequence reads: CASSLGLAGGYNEQFF. As DNA, the CDR3 is TGTGCCAGCAGCTTGGGGCTAGCGGGAGGTTACAATGAGCAGTTCTTC.

The chain links TRBV7-9 to TRBJ1-1, with a tentative D call TRBD1 (5 bases). This CDR3 is 16 amino acids long. From germline, CDR1 is SEHNR and CDR2 FQNEAQ (reference sequence). Trimming took off 1 base at V and 2 bases at J, with 14 bases between the two ends. As DNA, the CDR3 is TGTGCCAGCAGCTTAGGACCAGAGAGGACAAACACTGAAGCTTTCTTT. Its translation is CASSLGPERTNTEAFF. Full variable domain (missing parts from reference TRBV7-9 and TRBJ1-1): DTGVSQNPRHKITKRGQNVTFRCDPISEHNRLYWYRQTLGQGPEFLTYFQNEAQLEKSRLLSDRFSAERPKGSFSTLEIQRTEQGDSAMYLCASSLGPERTNTEAFFGQGTRLTVV.

The chain is built from TRBV2 and TRBJ2-7; D is uncertain. The CDR3 runs 13 residues. The germline V gene encodes CDR1 SNHLY and CDR2 FYNNEI. The V end was cut by 4 bases, the J end by 4 bases, with 11 bases between. The CDR3 spells CASSVGQIYEQYF. The CDR3 bases are TGTGCCAGCAGTGTTGGGCAGATTTACGAGCAGTACTTC.

This clone turned up a few times. V gene TRBV29-1 combines with J gene TRBJ2-2; D unclear. Deletions cut 6 bases from V and 3 bases from J, with 2 bases between. This CDR3 is built from 10 residues. Germline V gives CDR1 SQVTM, CDR2 ANQGSEA. CDR3 loop: CSVYTGELFF. CDR3 nucleotide sequence: TGCAGCGTCTACACCGGGGAGCTGTTTTTT.